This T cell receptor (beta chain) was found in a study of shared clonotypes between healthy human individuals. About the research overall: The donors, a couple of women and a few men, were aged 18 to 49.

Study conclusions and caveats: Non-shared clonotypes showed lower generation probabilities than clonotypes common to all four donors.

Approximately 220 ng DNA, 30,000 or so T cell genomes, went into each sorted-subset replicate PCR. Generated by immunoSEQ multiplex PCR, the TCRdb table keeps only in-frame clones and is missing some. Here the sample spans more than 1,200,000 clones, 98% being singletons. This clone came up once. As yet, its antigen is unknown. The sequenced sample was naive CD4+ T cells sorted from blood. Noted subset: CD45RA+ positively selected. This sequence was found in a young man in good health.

CDR3: CSAPERTEAFF. Written as DNA, the CDR3 is TGCAGTGCTCCGGAGAGGACTGAAGCTTTCTTT. V and J are TRBV20-1 and TRBJ1-1; the D is unclear. V lost 5 bases, J lost 5 bases, and 9 bases lay in between. Germline lookup yields CDR1 DFQATT and CDR2 SNEGSKA (reference sequence). CDR3 length: 11 residues.